These 8 T cell receptor beta chains originate from one sample sequenced in a study of T cells in women clearing cervical HPV infection. The table came from immunoSEQ multiplex PCR; TCRdb's copy has only in-frame clones and leaves some out. The sample has some 14,000 clones. The sequencing sample was made of blood buffy coat. The receptor source for this set is a woman aged 18 to 75 with a cervical HPV16 infection that either progressed to CIN3+ or cleared (not recorded which).

Concerning this clone itself: The read falls 3 residues short of the CDR3 end, and the missing part is taken from the germline J gene. The V call is TRBV7-9, the J call TRBJ1-2; 7 positions match TRBD1. The CDR3 has 15 amino acids. From germline, CDR1 is SEHNR and CDR2 FQNEAQ (reference sequence). CDR3 bases read: TGTGCCAGCAGCCCGTCGACAGGGAATTTTGCCGAC. Protein: CASSPSTGNFAD. The entire CDR3 is CASSPSTGNFADYTF.

Remarks on this clone: The sequence runs out 3 residues before the end of the CDR3; the remainder is reconstructed from the germline J gene. The chain couples TRBV7-8 to TRBJ2-7; unclear D gene. Germline loops: CDR1 SGHVS, CDR2 FQNEAQ. The CDR3 has 11 amino acids. V gave up 1 base and J gave up 5 bases, with 3 bases separating them. The covered CDR3 bases are TGTGCCAGCAGCTTAGTTAACGAG. Protein product: CASSLVNE. The entire CDR3 protein reads CASSLVNEQYF.

By frequency, this clone is large (0.1 to 1%). Coverage ceases 3 residues before the CDR3 finishes, and the germline J gene fills in the end. V and J are TRBV19 and TRBJ2-3; D unresolved. The length of the CDR3 is 14 residues. The V and J ends lost 3 bases and 2 bases respectively, with 9 bases between them. The germline V gene has CDR1 LNHDA and CDR2 SQIVND (reference sequence). The CDR3 sequence is CASSIRSLTDTQYF. The sequenced CDR3 bases are TGTGCCAGTAGTATTAGAAGTCTCACAGATACG.

A word on this clone: The read gets to within 3 residues of the CDR3 end, and the germline J gene fills in the rest. V is TRBV29-1 and J is TRBJ2-3; D might be TRBD1 (6 bases). This CDR3 is 16 amino acids long. V was clipped by 5 bases and J by 0 bases, with 18 bases between them. Germline CDR1 and CDR2: SQVTM and ANQGSEA. CDR3 sequence reads: CSVRTYRDFSTDTQYF. The sequenced CDR3 bases are TGCAGCGTTCGGACCTACAGGGATTTCAGCACAGATACG.

Details on this clone: The sequence runs out 3 residues before the end of the CDR3; the remainder is reconstructed from the germline J gene. This chain joins TRBV20-1 and TRBJ1-5; the D is unclear. Trimming removed 4 bases from V and 1 base from J, with 11 bases in between. This CDR3 contains 14 residues. The germline V gene has CDR1 DFQATT and CDR2 SNEGSKA (reference sequence). The CDR3: CSATRGVSNQPQHF. CDR3 bases read: TGCAGTGCTACTCGGGGTGTGAGCAATCAGCCC.

Turning to this clone: Read coverage stops 3 residues before the CDR3 terminus; the germline J gene supplies the remainder. This rearrangement joins TRBV6-2 or TRBV6-3 to TRBJ2-5; 10 bases line up with TRBD1. The J segment lost 7 bases and the V segment lost 2 bases, leaving 4 bases of the junction unmatched. Germline V gene sequence: CDR1 MNHEY, CDR2 SVGEGT. This CDR3 contains 14 residues. The CDR3 is CASSYPTGGGTQYF. The part of the CDR3 DNA that was read is TGTGCCAGCAGTTACCCGACAGGGGGCGGGACC.

As regards this clone: The sequence runs out 3 residues before the end of the CDR3; the remainder is reconstructed from the germline J gene. This chain joins TRBV19 and TRBJ1-2; 8 positions match TRBD1. Germline V gene data show CDR1 as LNHDA and CDR2 as SQIVND (reference sequence). The CDR3 totals 13 residues. Partial CDR3 DNA: TGTGCCAGTAGTCTTGACAGGGGTCTTGTC. Translating gives CASSLDRGLV. The whole CDR3 is CASSLDRGLVYTF.

With respect to this clone: The sequence runs out 3 residues before the end of the CDR3; the remainder is reconstructed from the germline J gene. The chain employs TRBV20-1 and TRBJ2-7; possible D gene TRBD1, 5 bases. Germline values: CDR1 DFQATT, CDR2 SNEGSKA (reference sequence). This CDR3 has 14 residues. Trimming left V 0 bases short and J 2 bases short, with 11 bases between. CDR3 bases read: TGCAGTGCTAGAGATCGTAGCAGGGCCTACGAG. It translates to CSARDRSRAYE. The complete CDR3 sequence is CSARDRSRAYEQYF.